This T cell receptor (beta chain) is from a study of beta chain features in type 1 diabetes. Study at large: Examination covered some 110,000,000 sorted cells spanning all samples.

Expressed TCRB transcripts were sequenced, since all the RNA that had been isolated was reverse transcribed. Method: immunoSEQ multiplex PCR; TCRdb's copy keeps in-frame clones and lacks some. The data contain roughly 140,000 clones, 11% of them seen just once; the ten biggest clones take up about 1.9%. The collection from each donor was one heparinised blood draw averaging about 116 mL. CD45RO/CCR7/CD25/CD127/CD95/CD27 sorting isolated CD4+ naive, central memory, regulatory and stem cell-like memory cells. Germline V gene data show CDR1 as SGHRS and CDR2 as YFSETQ. The CDR3 covers 13 residues. Trimming took 0 bases from V and 6 from J, leaving 9 bases between them.

The gene calls are TRBV5-1 and TRBJ1-1; D is undetermined. This receptor was obtained from a man younger than 30 in good health. The sequencing input was central memory CD4+ T cells from blood. The CDR3 is CASSLGSRAEAFF. The CDR3 DNA sequence: TGCGCCAGCAGCTTGGGGTCGAGGGCTGAAGCTTTCTTT.